Given below is one T cell receptor beta chain in context. The antigen is undetermined. The entry originates in a study of identifying expanded T cells in peripheral blood. Germline CDR1 MNHEY, CDR2 SMNVEV (reference sequence). This CDR3 region has 14 residues. The V segment lost 2 bases and the J segment 4 bases; nucleotides outside the gene matches: 4. Collection occurred without any documented infections or immune events in donors. Profiled with immunoSEQ multiplex PCR; TCRdb holds only in-frame clones, not every one. Here the sample spans 81,000 or so clones, less than 90% being singletons. Regarding the study as a whole: Technical replicates showed approximately 1.2 changed clones; around 2 weeks roughly 16; four weeks 19.

V gene TRBV27 combines with J gene TRBJ2-7; the match to TRBD2 covers 8 bases. Sequenced sample: blood. This sequence was found in a person between 18 and 75 years old in good health. The CDR3 region is CASSLTSGHYEQYF. The DNA of the CDR3 is TGTGCCAGCAGTTTAACTAGCGGACATTACGAGCAGTACTTC.